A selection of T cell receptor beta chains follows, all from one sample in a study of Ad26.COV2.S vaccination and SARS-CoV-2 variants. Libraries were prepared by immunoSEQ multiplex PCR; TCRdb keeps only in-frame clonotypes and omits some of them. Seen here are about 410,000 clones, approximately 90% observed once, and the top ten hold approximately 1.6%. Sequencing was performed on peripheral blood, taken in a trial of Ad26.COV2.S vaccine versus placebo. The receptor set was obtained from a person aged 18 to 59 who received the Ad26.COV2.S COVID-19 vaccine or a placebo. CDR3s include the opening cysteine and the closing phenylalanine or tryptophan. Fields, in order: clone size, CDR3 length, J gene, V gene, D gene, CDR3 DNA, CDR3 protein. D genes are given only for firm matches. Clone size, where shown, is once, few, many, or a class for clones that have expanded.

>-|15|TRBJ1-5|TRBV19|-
TGTGCCAGTAGGCCTCAACAGGAGCTAAATCAGCCCCAGCATTTT
CASRPQQELNQPQHF
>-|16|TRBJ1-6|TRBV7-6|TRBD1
TGTGCCAGCAGTCGTGGATACCGGGACAGGGAATCACCCCTCCACTTT
CASSRGYRDRESPLHF
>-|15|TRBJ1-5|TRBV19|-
TGTGCCAGTAGTATAGGTACAGTCTTCAATCAGCCCCAGCATTTT
CASSIGTVFNQPQHF
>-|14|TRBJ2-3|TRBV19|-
TGTGCCAGTAGTATTAGGGGGGGCACAGATACGCAGTATTTT
CASSIRGGTDTQYF
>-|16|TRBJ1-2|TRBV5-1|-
TGCGCCAGCAGCTTGGGGGGAACGACAGCTAACTATGGCTACACCTTC
CASSLGGTTANYGYTF
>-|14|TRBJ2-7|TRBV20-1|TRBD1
TGCAGTGCTAGTCAGACAGGGTTCTCCTACGAGCAGTACTTC
CSASQTGFSYEQYF
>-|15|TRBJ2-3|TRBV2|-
TGTGCCAGCAGAGAAACCGACAGGCCCACAGATACGCAGTATTTT
CASRETDRPTDTQYF
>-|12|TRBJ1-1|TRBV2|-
TGTGCCAGCAACAGGGCCAACACTGAAGCTTTCTTT
CASNRANTEAFF
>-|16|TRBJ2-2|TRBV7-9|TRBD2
TGTGCCAGCAGCCCAACCTTAGCGGGGGGGACCGGGGAGCTGTTTTTT
CASSPTLAGGTGELFF
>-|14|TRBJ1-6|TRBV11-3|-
TGTGCCAGCAGCTCACAGGGACGTAATTCACCCCTCCACTTT
CASSSQGRNSPLHF
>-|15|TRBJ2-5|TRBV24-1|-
TGTGCCACCAGTGCCCTGAGGGGGACGCAAGAGACCCAGTACTTC
CATSALRGTQETQYF
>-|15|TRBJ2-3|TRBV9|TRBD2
TGTGCCAGCAGCGTATCCGCGGGGGGCTTAGATACGCAGTATTTT
CASSVSAGGLDTQYF
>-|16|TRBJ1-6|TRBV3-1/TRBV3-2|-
TGTGCCAGCAGCCAAGATGCAGGGGCAGGTTATTCACCCCTCCACTTT
CASSQDAGAGYSPLHF
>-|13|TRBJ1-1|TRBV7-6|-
TGTGCCAGCAGCTTAGAAGAGAACACTGAAGCTTTCTTT
CASSLEENTEAFF
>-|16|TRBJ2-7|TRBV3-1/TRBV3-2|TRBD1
TGTGCCAGCAGCCAAGGGACAGGGGGCGCTTACGGCGAGCAGTACTTC
CASSQGTGGAYGEQYF
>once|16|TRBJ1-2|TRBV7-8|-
TGTGCCAGCAGCTTAGCGTCTGGGGTACCAACAAAGGGCTACACCTTC
CASSLASGVPTKGYTF
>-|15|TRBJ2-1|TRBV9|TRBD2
TGTGCCAGCAGCGTAGTAGCGGGGACGAACAATGAGCAGTTCTTC
CASSVVAGTNNEQFF
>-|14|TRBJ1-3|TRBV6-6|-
TGTGCCAGCAGCCCAGCCTCCTCTGGAAACACCATATATTTT
CASSPASSGNTIYF
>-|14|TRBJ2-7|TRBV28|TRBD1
TGTGGAACGCAACTCGACAGGGGGGCCTACGAGCAGTACTTC
CGTQLDRGAYEQYF
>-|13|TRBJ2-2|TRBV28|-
TGTGCCAGCATTGCGGGGGCCACCGGGGAGCTGTTTTTT
CASIAGATGELFF
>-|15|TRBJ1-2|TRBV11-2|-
TGTGCCAGCAGCTTAGAGGGCAGGAGAAACTATGGCTACACCTTC
CASSLEGRRNYGYTF
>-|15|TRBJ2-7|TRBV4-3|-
TGCGCCAGCAGCCAAACATCGGCCAACTCCTACGAGCAGTACTTC
CASSQTSANSYEQYF
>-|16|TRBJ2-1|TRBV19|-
TGTGCCAGTAGTCCCCCCGGGCCCCGACCCTACAATGAGCAGTTCTTC
CASSPPGPRPYNEQFF
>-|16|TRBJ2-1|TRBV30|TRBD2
TGTGCCTGGGGACTAGCGGGTTTTAGCTCCTACAATGAGCAGTTCTTC
CAWGLAGFSSYNEQFF
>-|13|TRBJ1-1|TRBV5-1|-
TGCGCCAGCAGCCTGGACGGTCGAACTGAAGCTTTCTTT
CASSLDGRTEAFF
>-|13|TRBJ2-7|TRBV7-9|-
TGTGCCAGCAGCTCAACTTCGGGAAGCGAGCAGTACTTC
CASSSTSGSEQYF
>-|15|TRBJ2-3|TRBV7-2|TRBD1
TGTGCCAGCAGCTTCCTCGACAGGGGTAGGGATACGCAGTATTTT
CASSFLDRGRDTQYF
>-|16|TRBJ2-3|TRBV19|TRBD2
TGTGCCAGTAGTAGAGCACTAGCGGGGGGCACAGATACGCAGTATTTT
CASSRALAGGTDTQYF
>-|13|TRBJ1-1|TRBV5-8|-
TGTGCCAGCAGCTTAAACGGGAGCCCTGAAGCTTTCTTT
CASSLNGSPEAFF
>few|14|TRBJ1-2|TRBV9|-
TGTGCCAGCAGCGAGGGGTCCCGGACGGGGGGCTACACCTTC
CASSEGSRTGGYTF
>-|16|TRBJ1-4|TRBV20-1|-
TGCAGTGCTAGTAGACTGCCTGGGAACCCTAATGAAAAACTGTTTTTT
CSASRLPGNPNEKLFF
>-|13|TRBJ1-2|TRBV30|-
TGTGCCGTGCGTAAATGGGGCGAGGAGGGCTACACCTTC
CAVRKWGEEGYTF
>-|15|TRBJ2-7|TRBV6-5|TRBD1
TGTGCCAGCAGGGGGACAGGGGGCTACTCCTACGAGCAGTACTTC
CASRGTGGYSYEQYF
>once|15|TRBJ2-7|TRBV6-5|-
TGTGCCAGCAGCGCCGCCGGACGCAACTCCTACGAGCAGTACTTC
CASSAAGRNSYEQYF
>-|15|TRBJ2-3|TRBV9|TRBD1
TGTGCCAGCAGCCTTCGACAGGGTATCACAGATACGCAGTATTTT
CASSLRQGITDTQYF
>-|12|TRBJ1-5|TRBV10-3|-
TGTGCCATCAGTGATAGCAATCAGCCCCAGCATTTT
CAISDSNQPQHF
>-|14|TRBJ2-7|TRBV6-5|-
TGTGCCAGCAGTTATGGGCTAGTCCCTTCCGAGCAGTACTTC
CASSYGLVPSEQYF
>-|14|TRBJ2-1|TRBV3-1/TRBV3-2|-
TGTGCCAGCAGCCAAGAGATAACCTACAATGAGCAGTTCTTC
CASSQEITYNEQFF
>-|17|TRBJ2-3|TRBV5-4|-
TGTGCCAGCAGCTCGAGGTTCGGGGGGCCCCTCACAGATACGCAGTATTTT
CASSSRFGGPLTDTQYF
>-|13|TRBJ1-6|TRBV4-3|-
TGCGCCAGCAGCCAAGGTGAGGGTCCACCCCTCCACTTT
CASSQGEGPPLHF
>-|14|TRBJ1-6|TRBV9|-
TGTGCCAGCAGCTCGGGTATGACGGATTCACCCCTCCACTTT
CASSSGMTDSPLHF
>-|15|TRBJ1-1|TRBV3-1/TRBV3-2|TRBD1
TGTGCCAGCAGCCAGAGACAGGGGGAATACACTGAAGCTTTCTTT
CASSQRQGEYTEAFF
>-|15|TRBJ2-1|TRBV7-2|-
TGTGCCAGCAGCTTAGTAGTCCTATCCTACAATGAGCAGTTCTTC
CASSLVVLSYNEQFF
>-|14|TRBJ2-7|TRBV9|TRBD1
TGTGCCAGCAGCGTAGCGACAGGGGGCTACGAGCAGTACTTC
CASSVATGGYEQYF
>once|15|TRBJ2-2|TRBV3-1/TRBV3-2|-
TGTGCCAGCAGCCAAGTTTTGGTGTACACCGGGGAGCTGTTTTTT
CASSQVLVYTGELFF
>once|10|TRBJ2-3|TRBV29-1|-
TGCAGCGTTGATGGCCTTACGCAGTATTTT
CSVDGLTQYF
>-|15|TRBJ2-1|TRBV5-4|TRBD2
TGTGCCAGCAGCCTAGCGGGGAACTCCTACAATGAGCAGTTCTTC
CASSLAGNSYNEQFF
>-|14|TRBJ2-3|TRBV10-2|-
TGCGCCAGCAGTGTGGGCGGGGGCGGGGATACGCAGTATTTT
CASSVGGGGDTQYF
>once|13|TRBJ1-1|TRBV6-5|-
TGTGCCAGCAGTTATACCGAGGGGACTGAAGCTTTCTTT
CASSYTEGTEAFF
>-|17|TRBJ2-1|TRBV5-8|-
TGTGCCAGCAGCTCCCCCTCCGGGCCCCCGGCGAACAATGAGCAGTTCTTC
CASSSPSGPPANNEQFF
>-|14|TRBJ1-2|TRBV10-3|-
TGTGCCATCAGGGGGATGGGGGGTAACTATGGCTACACCTTC
CAIRGMGGNYGYTF
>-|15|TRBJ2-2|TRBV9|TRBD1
TGTGCCAGCAGCGTAGAAGGGGGCTACACCGGGGAGCTGTTTTTT
CASSVEGGYTGELFF
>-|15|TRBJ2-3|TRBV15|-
TGTGCCACCAGCAGAGATCCACAAGTCACAGATACGCAGTATTTT
CATSRDPQVTDTQYF